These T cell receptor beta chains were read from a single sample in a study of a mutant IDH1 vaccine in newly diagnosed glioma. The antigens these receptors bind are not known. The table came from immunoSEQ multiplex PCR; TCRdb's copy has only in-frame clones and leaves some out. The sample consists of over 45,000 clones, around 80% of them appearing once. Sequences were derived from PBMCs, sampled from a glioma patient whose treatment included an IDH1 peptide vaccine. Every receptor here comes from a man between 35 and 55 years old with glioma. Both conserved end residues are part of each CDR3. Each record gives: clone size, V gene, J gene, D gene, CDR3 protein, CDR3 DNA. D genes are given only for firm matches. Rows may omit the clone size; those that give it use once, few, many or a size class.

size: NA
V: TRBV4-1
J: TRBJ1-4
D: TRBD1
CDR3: CASSQDRTGGRVNEKLFF
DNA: TGCGCCAGCAGCCAAGATCGGACAGGGGGCAGGGTTAATGAAAAACTGTTTTTT

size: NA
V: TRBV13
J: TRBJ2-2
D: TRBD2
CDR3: CASRRSGFNTGELFF
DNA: TGTGCCAGCAGACGTAGCGGGTTTAACACCGGGGAGCTGTTTTTT

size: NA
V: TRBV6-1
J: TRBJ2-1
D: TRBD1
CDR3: CASREGTGPYNEQFF
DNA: TGTGCCAGCAGGGAGGGGACAGGGCCCTACAATGAGCAGTTCTTC

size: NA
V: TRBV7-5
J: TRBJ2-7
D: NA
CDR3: CVRSPHWRPTLRYEQYF
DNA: TGTGTCAGAAGCCCGCATTGGCGGCCCACCTTAAGGTACGAGCAGTACTTC

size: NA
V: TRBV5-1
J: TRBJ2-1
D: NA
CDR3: CASSQRAPPPWDEQFF
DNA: TGCGCCAGCAGCCAGCGAGCGCCCCCTCCGTGGGATGAGCAGTTCTTC

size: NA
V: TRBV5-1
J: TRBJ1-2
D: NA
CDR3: CASSSQGLPNGYTF
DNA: TGCGCCAGCAGCTCTCAGGGGCTCCCCAATGGCTACACCTTC

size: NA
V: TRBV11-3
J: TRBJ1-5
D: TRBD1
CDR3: CASSLDFGTDSNQPQHF
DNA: TGTGCCAGCAGCTTAGATTTTGGGACAGATAGCAATCAGCCCCAGCATTTT

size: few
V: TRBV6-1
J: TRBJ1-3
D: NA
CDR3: CASSGNRAISGNTIYF
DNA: TGTGCCAGCAGTGGGAACAGGGCCATCTCTGGAAACACCATATATTTT

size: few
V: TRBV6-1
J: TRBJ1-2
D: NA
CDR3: CASSWRQTSGGYTF
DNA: TGTGCCAGCAGTTGGCGACAGACCAGCGGGGGCTACACCTTC

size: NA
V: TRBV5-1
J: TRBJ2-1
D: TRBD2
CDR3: CASSLAGPVAGGPVSSYNEQFF
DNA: TGCGCCAGCAGCTTGGCCGGCCCGGTAGCGGGAGGGCCCGTAAGCTCCTACAATGAGCAGTTCTTC

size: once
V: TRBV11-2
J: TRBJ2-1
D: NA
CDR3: CASSLGGGYNEQFF
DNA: TGTGCCAGCAGCTTGGGGGGCGGCTACAATGAGCAGTTCTTC

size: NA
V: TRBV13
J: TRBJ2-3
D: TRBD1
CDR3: CASSLGTGRGAAQYF
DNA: TGTGCCAGCAGCTTAGGGACAGGGAGAGGGGCGGCGCAGTATTTT

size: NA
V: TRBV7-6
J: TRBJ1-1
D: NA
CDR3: CASSLGGEERAFF
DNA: TGTGCCAGCAGCTTAGGGGGAGAGGAGCGAGCTTTCTTT

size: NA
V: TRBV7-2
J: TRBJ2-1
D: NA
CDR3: CASSWLNEQFF
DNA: TGTGCCAGCAGCTGGTTAAATGAGCAGTTCTTC

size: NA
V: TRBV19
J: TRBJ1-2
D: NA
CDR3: CASRPLVGWGYTF
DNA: TGTGCCAGTAGACCGCTCGTTGGGTGGGGCTACACCTTC

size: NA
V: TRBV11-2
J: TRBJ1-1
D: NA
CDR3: CASSLARGQGTEAFF
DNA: TGTGCCAGCAGCCTCGCCAGGGGCCAGGGCACTGAAGCTTTCTTT

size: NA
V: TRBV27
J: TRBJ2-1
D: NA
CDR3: CASRTGLQSYNEQFF
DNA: TGTGCCAGCAGGACCGGACTGCAATCCTACAATGAGCAGTTCTTC

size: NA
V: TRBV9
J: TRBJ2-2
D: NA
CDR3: CASQGLSNTGELFF
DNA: TGTGCCAGCCAAGGACTCTCGAACACCGGGGAGCTGTTTTTT